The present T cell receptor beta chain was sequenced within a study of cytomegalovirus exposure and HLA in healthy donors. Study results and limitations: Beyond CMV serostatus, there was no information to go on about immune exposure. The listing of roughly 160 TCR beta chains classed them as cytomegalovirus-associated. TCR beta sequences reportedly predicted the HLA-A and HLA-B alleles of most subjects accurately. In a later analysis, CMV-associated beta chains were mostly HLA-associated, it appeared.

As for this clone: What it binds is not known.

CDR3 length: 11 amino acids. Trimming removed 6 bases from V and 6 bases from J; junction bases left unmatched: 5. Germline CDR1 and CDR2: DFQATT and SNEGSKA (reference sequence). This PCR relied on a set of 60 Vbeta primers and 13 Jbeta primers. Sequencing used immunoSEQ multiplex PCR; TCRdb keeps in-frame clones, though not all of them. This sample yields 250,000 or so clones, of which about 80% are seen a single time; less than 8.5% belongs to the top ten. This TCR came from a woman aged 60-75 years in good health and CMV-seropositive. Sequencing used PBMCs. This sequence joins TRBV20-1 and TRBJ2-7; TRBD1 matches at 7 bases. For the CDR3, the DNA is TGCAGTGCAACACAGGGGATCGAGCAGTACTTC. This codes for CSATQGIEQYF.